These 20 T cell receptor beta chains were all obtained from the same sample, sequenced in a study of OX40 agonist ivuxolimab in advanced cancers. Assay used: immunoSEQ multiplex PCR; TCRdb lists only in-frame clones, some missing. The table has 76,000 or so clones, about 88% seen once. The sequenced sample was CD4+ or CD8+ T cells sorted from blood, obtained in a trial of the OX40 agonist ivuxolimab. The receptors derive from an adult with an advanced solid tumor such as melanoma, head and neck, liver or kidney cancer.

This chain links TRBV6-5 with TRBJ1-2; D is unresolved. V dropped 2 bases and J dropped 5 bases, with 15 bases sitting between them. The germline V gene has CDR1 MNHEY and CDR2 SVGAGI. The CDR3 extends over 15 amino acids. The CDR3 sequence: CASSYATFSWYGYTF. CDR3 in DNA: TGTGCCAGCAGTTACGCGACCTTCTCATGGTATGGCTACACCTTC.

The chain combines TRBV11-1 with TRBJ2-3; the D gene is possibly TRBD1 (5 bases). The V end was cut by 5 bases, the J end by 2 bases, with 17 bases between. This CDR3 spans 16 amino acids. Germline CDR1 is SGHAT and CDR2 is FQDESV (reference sequence). CDR3 sequence (DNA): TGTGCCAGCAGCCAGGGTCGGACACCTCTCACAGATACGCAGTATTTT. Protein product: CASSQGRTPLTDTQYF.

The chain employs TRBV30 and TRBJ2-3, with a possible D match to TRBD2 (5 bases). V was trimmed by 3 bases and J by 4 bases, leaving 14 bases between them. CDR1 is GTSNPN, CDR2 SVGIG, per germline (reference sequence). The CDR3 contains 14 residues. The CDR3 loop is CAWSRGPGADTQYF. The CDR3 DNA reads TGTGCCTGGAGCCGCGGCCCCGGGGCAGATACGCAGTATTTT.

The V call is TRBV18, the J call TRBJ2-7, with TRBD1 as a possible D gene (5 bases). V shed 4 bases and J shed 3 bases, with 16 bases lying between them. This CDR3 has 15 residues. Germline V gene lookup returns CDR1 KGHSH and CDR2 LQKENI. The CDR3 reads CASSRNPDSHYEQYF. In DNA, the CDR3 is TGTGCCAGCTCACGAAACCCCGACAGCCACTACGAGCAGTACTTC.

The chain links TRBV10-2 to TRBJ2-2, with 8 bases identical to TRBD2. Per germline, CDR1 WSHSY and CDR2 SAAADI. The CDR3 has 16 residues. V shed 10 bases, J shed 4 bases, and the junction held 14 bases outside the gene matches. DNA of the CDR3: TGCGCCACACGGGAGAGCGGGAGTGGACGCACCGGGGAGCTGTTTTTT. It is translated as CATRESGSGRTGELFF.

The rearrangement uses TRBV6-5 and TRBJ2-1, with 12 bases that match TRBD2. Germline V gene data show CDR1 as MNHEY and CDR2 as SVGAGI. The CDR3 is made up of 15 amino acids. The junction had 7 bases not matched to a gene; V was cut back by 9 bases and J by 4 bases. In DNA form, the CDR3 reads TGTGCCAGTTACCCTACTAGCGGGAGGTACAATGAGCAGTTCTTC. Translated: CASYPTSGRYNEQFF.

Worth noting for this clone: One end of the junction varies from germline; a read error may be responsible. The rearrangement links TRBV5-6 to TRBJ2-1; D is tentatively TRBD1 or TRBD2 (6 bases each). Germline V CDR1 and CDR2: SGHDT, YYEEEE. The CDR3 spans 17 residues. As DNA, the CDR3 is TGTGCCGGCAGCTTGTATTCTTTGGGGGGCCGTTACAATGAGCAGTTCTTC. Translated, it gives CAGSLYSLGGRYNEQFF.

J is TRBJ2-3 and V is TRBV7-2; D may match TRBD1 or TRBD2 (5 bases each). CDR3 length equals 15 residues. Trimming cost V 5 bases and J 2 bases, with 14 bases left between them. The germline CDR1 and CDR2 sequences are SGHTA and FQGNSA. CDR3 region: CASSPMAGTTDTQYF. CDR3 nucleotide sequence: TGTGCCAGCAGCCCGATGGCAGGGACCACAGATACGCAGTATTTT.

This chain joins TRBV9 and TRBJ2-5; D is perhaps TRBD2 (5 bases). V gave up 2 bases and J gave up 5 bases, with 13 bases separating them. The CDR3 contains 14 residues. The germline V gene encodes CDR1 SGDLS and CDR2 YYNGEE. CDR3 loop: CASSVWGSGETQYF. The DNA of the CDR3 is TGTGCCAGCAGCGTCTGGGGATCGGGGGAGACCCAGTACTTC.

This clone has just a few counts. The V and J genes are TRBV25-1 and TRBJ2-5; 12 bases are a match to TRBD1. The CDR3 runs to 17 residues. Germline loops: CDR1 MGHDK, CDR2 SYGVNS. V was clipped by 4 bases and J by 4 bases; unmatched bases: 10. CDR3 nucleotide sequence: TGTGCCAGCAGTGTGGGACAGGGGGCTTTTATTGGAGAGACCCAGTACTTC. Amino acids: CASSVGQGAFIGETQYF.

This chain joins TRBV4-1 and TRBJ2-1; 7 bases fit TRBD2. The length of the CDR3 is 15 residues. The junction had 3 bases not matched to a gene; V was cut back by 3 bases and J by 1 base. In germline, CDR1 is MGHRA, CDR2 YSYEKL. CDR3 protein: CASSHRGESYNEQFF. DNA of the CDR3: TGCGCCAGCAGCCATCGGGGGGAATCCTACAATGAGCAGTTCTTC.

In its sample, this clone was seen once. V is TRBV30 and J is TRBJ2-1; TRBD2 matches 10 bases. From germline, CDR1 is GTSNPN and CDR2 SVGIG (reference sequence). The junction had 7 bases not matched to a gene; V was cut back by 7 bases and J by 4 bases. This CDR3 region has 14 residues. The CDR3 nucleotides read TGTGCCTCAAGGACTAGCGGTAGTTACAATGAGCAGTTCTTC. It is translated as CASRTSGSYNEQFF.

The genes are TRBV27 and TRBJ1-3; D call uncertain. Germline assignment: CDR1 MNHEY and CDR2 SMNVEV (reference sequence). Trimming pared 5 bases from V and 8 bases from J, leaving 10 bases between. CDR3 size: 12 residues. CDR3: CASSPDLYTIYF. The CDR3 coding sequence is TGTGCCAGCAGTCCAGACCTCTACACCATATATTTT.

This clone occurred once. The V gene is TRBV19, the J gene TRBJ2-1, with D uncertain. The length of the CDR3 is 14 residues. Germline CDR1 LNHDA, CDR2 SQIVND (reference sequence). The ends were cut back, 5 bases at V and 5 bases at J, with 13 bases in the middle. Here the CDR3 reads CASSFGLFDNEQFF. The CDR3 DNA follows: TGTGCCAGTAGTTTTGGGCTTTTCGACAATGAGCAGTTCTTC. Full variable domain (outside the CDR3, taken from reference TRBV19 and TRBJ2-1): DGGITQSPKYLFRKEGQNVTLSCEQNLNHDAMYWYRQDPGQGLRLIYYSQIVNDFQKGDIAEGYSVSREKKESFPLTVTSAQKNPTAFYLCASSFGLFDNEQFFGPGTRLTVL.

The chain is built from TRBV28 and TRBJ2-7; D may be TRBD2 (6 bases). V lost 1 base, J lost 3 bases, and 10 bases lay in between. The CDR3 totals 14 residues. CDR1 and CDR2 (germline): MDHEN, SYDVKM. In nucleotides, the CDR3 is TGTGCCAGCAGTTTATCCCAGCGGGTCTACGAGCAGTACTTC. Its translation is CASSLSQRVYEQYF.

J is TRBJ2-4 and V is TRBV2; TRBD2 matches 10 bases. CDR1 and CDR2 from the germline V gene are SNHLY and FYNNEI. Trimming removed 6 bases from V and 3 bases from J; junction bases left unmatched: 5. This CDR3 spans 15 amino acids. CDR3 amino acids: CASSGTSAYKNIQYF. The CDR3 DNA reads TGTGCCAGCAGCGGGACTAGCGCGTACAAAAACATTCAGTACTTC.

CDR3 loop: CASSRSGRSHEQYF. The CDR3 DNA is TGTGCCAGTAGCCGAAGCGGGAGGAGCCACGAGCAGTACTTC. This chain connects TRBV19 to TRBJ2-7; 9 bases align to TRBD2. The CDR3 length is 14 residues. Germline V lookup: CDR1 LNHDA, CDR2 SQIVND (reference sequence). V shed 6 bases, J shed 5 bases, and the junction held 8 bases outside the gene matches.

This chain links TRBV9 with TRBJ2-3, with TRBD2 identical over 7 bases. J lost 0 bases, V lost 4 bases, and 11 bases had no gene match. Germline assignment: CDR1 SGDLS and CDR2 YYNGEE. CDR3 size: 17 residues. The CDR3, as DNA: TGTGCCAGCAGCCCAAGCGGTCTAGCGGCTAGCACAGATACGCAGTATTTT. Translating it yields CASSPSGLAASTDTQYF.

The chain has TRBV28 and TRBJ1-4, with D maybe TRBD1 (5 bases). Germline CDR1 MDHEN, CDR2 SYDVKM. V dropped 2 bases and J dropped 12 bases, with 16 bases sitting between them. This CDR3 contains 14 residues. CDR3 region: CASSLGVRRVQLFF. The CDR3 DNA reads as TGTGCCAGCAGTTTAGGGGTCCGCAGGGTTCAACTGTTTTTT.

The CDR3 spells CASKVGYEQYF. In nucleotides, the CDR3 is TGTGCCAGTAAGGTGGGCTACGAGCAGTACTTC. This rearrangement joins TRBV28 to TRBJ2-7; D unresolved. Trimming left V 9 bases short and J 3 bases short, with 9 bases between. The CDR3 spans 11 residues. Germline CDR1 is MDHEN and CDR2 is SYDVKM.